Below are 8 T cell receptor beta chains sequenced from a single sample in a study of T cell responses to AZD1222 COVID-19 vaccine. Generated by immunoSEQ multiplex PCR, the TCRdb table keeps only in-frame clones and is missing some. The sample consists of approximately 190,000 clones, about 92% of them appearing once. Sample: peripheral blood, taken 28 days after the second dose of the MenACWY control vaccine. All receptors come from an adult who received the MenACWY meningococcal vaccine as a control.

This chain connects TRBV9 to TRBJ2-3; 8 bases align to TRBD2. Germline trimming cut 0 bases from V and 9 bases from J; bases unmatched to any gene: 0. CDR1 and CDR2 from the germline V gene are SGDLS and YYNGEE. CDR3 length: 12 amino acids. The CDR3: CASSVASGTQYF. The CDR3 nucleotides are TGTGCCAGCAGCGTAGCTAGCGGGACGCAGTATTTT.

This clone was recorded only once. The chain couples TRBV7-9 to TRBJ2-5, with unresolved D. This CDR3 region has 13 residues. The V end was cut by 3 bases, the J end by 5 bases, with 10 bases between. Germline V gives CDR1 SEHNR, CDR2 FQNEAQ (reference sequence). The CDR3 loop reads CASSFQIRETQYF. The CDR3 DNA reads TGTGCCAGCAGCTTTCAGATCCGGGAGACCCAGTACTTC. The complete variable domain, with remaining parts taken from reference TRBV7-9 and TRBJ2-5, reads DTGVSQNPRHKITKRGQNVTFRCDPISEHNRLYWYRQTLGQGPEFLTYFQNEAQLEKSRLLSDRFSAERPKGSFSTLEIQRTEQGDSAMYLCASSFQIRETQYFGPGTRLLVL.

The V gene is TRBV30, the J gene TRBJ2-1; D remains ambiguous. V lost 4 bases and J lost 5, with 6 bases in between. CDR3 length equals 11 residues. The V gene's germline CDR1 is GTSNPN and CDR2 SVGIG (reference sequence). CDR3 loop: CAWTQNNEQFF. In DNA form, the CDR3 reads TGTGCCTGGACTCAGAACAATGAGCAGTTCTTC.

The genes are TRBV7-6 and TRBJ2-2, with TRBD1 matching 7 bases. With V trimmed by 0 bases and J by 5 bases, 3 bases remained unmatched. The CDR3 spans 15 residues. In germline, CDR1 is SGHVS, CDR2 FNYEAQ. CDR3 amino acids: CASSLAFRGTGELFF. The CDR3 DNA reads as TGTGCCAGCAGCTTAGCGTTCAGGGGGACCGGGGAGCTGTTTTTT.

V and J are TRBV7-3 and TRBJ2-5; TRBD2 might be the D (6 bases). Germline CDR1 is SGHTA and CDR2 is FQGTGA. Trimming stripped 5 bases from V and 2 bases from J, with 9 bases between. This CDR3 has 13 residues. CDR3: CASSVTRQETQYF. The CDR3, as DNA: TGTGCCAGCAGCGTGACTAGGCAAGAGACCCAGTACTTC.

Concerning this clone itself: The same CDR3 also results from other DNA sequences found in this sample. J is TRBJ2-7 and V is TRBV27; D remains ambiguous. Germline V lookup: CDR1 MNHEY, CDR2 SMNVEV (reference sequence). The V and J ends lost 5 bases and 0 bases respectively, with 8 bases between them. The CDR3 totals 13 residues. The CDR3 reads CASSPLSSYEQYF. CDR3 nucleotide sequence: TGTGCCAGCAGTCCTCTTAGCTCCTACGAGCAGTACTTC.

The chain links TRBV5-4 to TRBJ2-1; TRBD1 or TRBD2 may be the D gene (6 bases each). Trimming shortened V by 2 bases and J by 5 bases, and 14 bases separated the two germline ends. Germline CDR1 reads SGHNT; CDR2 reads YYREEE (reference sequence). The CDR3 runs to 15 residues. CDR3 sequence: CASSLGGLGHNEQFF. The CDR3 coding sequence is TGTGCCAGCAGCTTAGGGGGACTCGGGCACAATGAGCAGTTCTTC.

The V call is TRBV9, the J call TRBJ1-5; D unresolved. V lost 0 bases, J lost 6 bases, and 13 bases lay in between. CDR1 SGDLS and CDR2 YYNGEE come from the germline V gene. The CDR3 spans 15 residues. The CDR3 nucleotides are TGTGCCAGCAGCGTAGGAGGGAGGGAAGCTCAGCCCCAGCATTTT. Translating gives CASSVGGREAQPQHF.